These 20 T cell receptor beta chains originate from one sample sequenced in a study of control samples from healthy donors and cancer patients. Assay: immunoSEQ multiplex PCR; the TCRdb copy retains only in-frame clones and omits some. The repertoire holds some 250,000 clones, roughly 82% seen once, with less than 15% in the top ten. The sample taken for sequencing was PBMCs. These receptors all come from a woman aged 55-69 years with lung cancer.

The DNA of the CDR3 is TGTGCCAGCAGCGTTCTAACAGGGGGCACCGGGGAGCTGTTTTTT. Its protein product is CASSVLTGGTGELFF. The genes are TRBV11-2 and TRBJ2-2; the match to TRBD1 covers 8 bases. CDR3 length: 15 residues. V lost 5 bases and J lost 4; bases outside the gene matches: 6. Germline V gene data show CDR1 as SGHAT and CDR2 as FQNNGV.

The genes are TRBV6-1 and TRBJ1-1; no clear D gene. V gave up 0 bases and J gave up 0 bases, with 2 bases separating them. Germline V gene sequence: CDR1 MNHNS, CDR2 SASEGT. There are 13 residues in the CDR3. This chain's CDR3 is CASSEALNTEAFF. CDR3 coding DNA: TGTGCCAGCAGTGAAGCCCTGAACACTGAAGCTTTCTTT.

Concerning this clone: This specimen includes other DNA sequences encoding the same CDR3. The chain uses TRBV27 and TRBJ2-5; D remains ambiguous. This CDR3 is 13 amino acids long. Trimming removed 4 bases from V and 5 bases from J, with 11 bases in between. The germline CDR1 and CDR2 sequences are MNHEY and SMNVEV (reference sequence). The CDR3 loop is CASSSNPLETQYF. As DNA, the CDR3 is TGTGCCAGCAGTTCCAACCCCTTGGAGACCCAGTACTTC.

The rearrangement joins TRBV25-1 to TRBJ1-3; the D is unclear. V was pared by 1 base and J by 0 bases, with 7 bases between. The V gene's germline CDR1 is MGHDK and CDR2 SYGVNS. The CDR3 covers 15 residues. CDR3 nucleotides: TGTGCCAGCAGTGAATCAGGCATCTCTGGAAACACCATATATTTT. Its translation is CASSESGISGNTIYF.

The chain employs TRBV7-9 and TRBJ1-4; D perhaps matches TRBD1 (5 bases). The length of the CDR3 is 15 residues. Looked up from germline, CDR1 is SEHNR and CDR2 is FQNEAQ (reference sequence). Trimming cost V 3 bases and J 7 bases, with 15 bases left between them. CDR3 sequence (DNA): TGTGCCAGCAGCTTGTCGCAGGGTTTGAGTGAAAAACTGTTTTTT. The encoded protein is CASSLSQGLSEKLFF.

This chain uses TRBV18 with TRBJ2-7; D call uncertain. V lost 3 bases and J lost 4, with 16 bases in between. The length of the CDR3 is 15 residues. The germline CDR1 and CDR2 sequences are KGHSH and LQKENI. This CDR3 is CASSPWSPPKYEQYF. The DNA for the CDR3 is TGTGCCAGCTCACCCTGGAGTCCGCCTAAGTACGAGCAGTACTTC.

The chain combines TRBV5-1 with TRBJ2-3, with a tentative D call TRBD2 (7 bases). The V and J ends lost 4 bases and 1 base respectively, with 10 bases between them. Germline V gene data show CDR1 as SGHRS and CDR2 as YFSETQ. The CDR3 is 14 amino acids. The CDR3: CASSGGARTDTQYF. Here the CDR3 DNA reads TGCGCCAGCAGCGGGGGGGCACGCACAGATACGCAGTATTTT.

The genes are TRBV27 and TRBJ2-7; 7 bases match TRBD2. Trimming at V came to 8 bases and at J to 7 bases, leaving 11 bases not matched to a gene. Germline values: CDR1 MNHEY, CDR2 SMNVEV (reference sequence). The CDR3 sequence is 13 residues long. CDR3 DNA: TGTGCCAGCGGGTCCCCGACCGGGGGGGAGCAGTACTTC. Translating it yields CASGSPTGGEQYF.

The rearrangement uses TRBV18 and TRBJ2-5, with 10 bases that match TRBD1. Germline V gene sequence: CDR1 KGHSH, CDR2 LQKENI. With V trimmed by 2 bases and J by 4 bases, 7 bases remained unmatched. The CDR3 is 16 residues long. The CDR3 region has the DNA TGTGCCAGCTCACCAACGGGACAGGGGACGGGAGAGACCCAGTACTTC. This translates into CASSPTGQGTGETQYF.

The V and J genes are TRBV15 and TRBJ1-2; TRBD1 matches at 7 bases. V was clipped by 5 bases and J by 3 bases; unmatched bases: 9. CDR1 and CDR2 (germline): LNHNV, YYDKDF (reference sequence). This CDR3 has 15 amino acids. The CDR3: CATSPRQGGDYGYTF. The CDR3 DNA follows: TGTGCCACCAGCCCCCGACAGGGAGGAGACTATGGCTACACCTTC. Using reference TRBV15 and TRBJ1-2 for the parts outside the CDR3, the full variable domain is DAMVIQNPRYQVTQFGKPVTLSCSQTLNHNVMYWYQQKSSQAPKLLFHYYDKDFNNEADTPDNFQSRRPNTSFCFLDIRSPGLGDTAMYLCATSPRQGGDYGYTFGSGTRLTVV.

The chain recombines TRBV4-1 with TRBJ1-5; no definite D call. The CDR3 sequence is 17 residues long. The germline V and J ends were trimmed by 0 bases and 1 base, with 13 bases remaining between them. Germline CDR1 and CDR2: MGHRA and YSYEKL. The CDR3: CASSQDGPVGSNQPQHF. The CDR3 nucleotides are TGCGCCAGCAGCCAAGATGGCCCCGTGGGGAGCAATCAGCCCCAGCATTTT.

This chain uses TRBV18 with TRBJ1-5; maybe TRBD1 (5 bases). V was trimmed by 6 bases and J by 6 bases, leaving 15 bases between them. The germline gives CDR1 KGHSH, CDR2 LQKENI. The CDR3 length is 14 residues. The CDR3 nucleotides are TGTGCCAGCTCGCAGGGTAGGGAGGGTCAGCCCCAGCATTTT. Its protein is CASSQGREGQPQHF.

The CDR3 here is CSASHGVTGELFF. As DNA, the CDR3 is TGCAGTGCTAGTCACGGGGTCACCGGGGAGCTGTTTTTT. The rearrangement uses TRBV20-1 and TRBJ2-2; tentatively, D is TRBD2 (5 bases). Germline V gene lookup returns CDR1 DFQATT and CDR2 SNEGSKA (reference sequence). This CDR3 has 13 amino acids. V was pared by 3 bases and J by 4 bases, with 9 bases between.

The J gene is TRBJ2-2, the V gene TRBV18, with TRBD1 as a possible D gene (6 bases). Trimming pared 5 bases from V and 3 bases from J, leaving 10 bases between. This CDR3 is built from 14 residues. The germline CDR1 and CDR2 sequences are KGHSH and LQKENI. In DNA, the CDR3 is TGTGCCAGCTCATCAGGGGCCTACACCGGGGAGCTGTTTTTT. This encodes CASSSGAYTGELFF.

The chain has TRBV2 and TRBJ2-5, with 10 bases aligning to TRBD2. In germline, CDR1 is SNHLY, CDR2 FYNNEI. This CDR3 comprises 12 residues. V shed 4 bases and J 14 bases; nucleotides not matched to a gene: 7. CDR3 protein: CASSVRAGGPYF. CDR3 bases: TGTGCCAGCAGTGTAAGAGCGGGAGGGCCTTACTTC.

The sample holds one count of this clone. The genes are TRBV5-1 and TRBJ1-4, with 7 bases aligning to TRBD1. V lost 3 bases and J lost 5; bases outside the gene matches: 7. Germline assignment: CDR1 SGHRS and CDR2 YFSETQ. CDR3 length equals 15 residues. CDR3 sequence: CASSSGGQINEKLFF. The DNA for the CDR3 is TGCGCCAGCAGCTCGGGGGGACAGATAAATGAAAAACTGTTTTTT.

This clone is a singleton in its sample. The V call is TRBV24-1, the J call TRBJ2-1; D is undetermined. The germline V and J ends were trimmed by 4 bases and 7 bases, with 13 bases remaining between them. This CDR3 comprises 14 residues. Germline V gives CDR1 KGHDR, CDR2 SFDVKD. This chain's CDR3 is CATSEPLLGNEQFF. In DNA, the CDR3 is TGTGCCACCAGTGAACCTCTACTGGGTAATGAGCAGTTCTTC.

This clone was detected a few times. J is TRBJ1-1 and V is TRBV5-1; D perhaps matches TRBD1 (5 bases). Germline V gene data show CDR1 as SGHRS and CDR2 as YFSETQ. Trimming cost V 0 bases and J 0 bases, with 9 bases left between them. The CDR3 totals 15 residues. The chain's CDR3 is CASSLDTGVNTEAFF. In DNA form, the CDR3 reads TGCGCCAGCAGCTTGGATACGGGGGTGAACACTGAAGCTTTCTTT.

Here the CDR3 reads CASSKGRETQYF. DNA of the CDR3: TGTGCCAGCAGTAAGGGGAGAGAGACCCAGTACTTC. This chain uses TRBV27 with TRBJ2-5; D possibly matches TRBD1 or TRBD2 (5 bases each). V lost 5 bases to trimming and J lost 4 bases, with 8 bases between them. This CDR3 contains 12 residues. Germline CDR1 reads MNHEY; CDR2 reads SMNVEV (reference sequence).

V gene TRBV5-6 combines with J gene TRBJ1-6; D is uncertain. The V end was cut by 2 bases, the J end by 3 bases, with 12 bases between. Germline lookup yields CDR1 SGHDT and CDR2 YYEEEE. The CDR3 length is 16 residues. CDR3 amino acids: CASSLGGTYYNSPLHF. For the CDR3, the DNA is TGTGCCAGCAGCTTAGGAGGAACCTACTATAATTCACCCCTCCACTTT.